The sequence of this TCR beta chain was determined in a study of cytomegalovirus exposure and HLA in healthy donors. PCR amplification relied on 60 Vbeta primers (plus 13 Jbeta primers). Data came from immunoSEQ multiplex PCR; TCRdb stores just in-frame clones and leaves some out. The repertoire holds some 130,000 clones, with more than 75% as singletons. The CDR3 has 16 amino acids. In germline, CDR1 is GTSNPN, CDR2 SVGIG (reference sequence). Trimming pared 1 base from V and 2 bases from J, leaving 15 bases between. The chain couples TRBV30 to TRBJ2-1, with D possibly matching TRBD2 (5 bases). Input material: PBMCs. The sequence derives from a man aged 25-40 years in good health and CMV-seronegative. The CDR3, as DNA: TGTGCCTGGAGTGGGCTTTCGAGCGGAGCCTACAATGAGCAGTTCTTC. Its protein product is CAWSGLSSGAYNEQFF.